Sequencing of this TCR beta chain was carried out in a study of cytomegalovirus exposure and HLA in healthy donors. Turning to this clone: What it binds is unknown.

V was shortened by 2 bases and J by 1 base, with 12 bases between the two germline ends. The CDR3 consists of 15 residues. Germline CDR1 SGHRS, CDR2 YFSETQ. Study-level findings and limits: Another analysis was done later, and it associated fewer than 20,000 TCR beta sequences with HLA alleles at 0.05 false discovery rate.

The PCR employed 60 Vbeta primers together with 13 Jbeta primers. The method was immunoSEQ multiplex PCR; TCRdb's version includes in-frame clones alone and lacks a portion of them. This table holds some 160,000 clones, roughly 80% found once. The rearrangement links TRBV5-1 to TRBJ1-2; D call uncertain. The sample was PBMCs. This TCR derives from a woman in her thirties or forties in good health and CMV-seronegative. The chain's CDR3 is CASSLGGSSNYGYTF. The CDR3 DNA reads as TGCGCCAGCAGCTTAGGAGGCTCTAGTAACTATGGCTACACCTTC.